This passage covers 30 T cell receptor beta chains from one sample sequenced in a study of blood T cell repertoires in COVID-19. Assay used: immunoSEQ multiplex PCR; TCRdb lists only in-frame clones, some missing. This sample yields 200,000 or so clones, of which about three quarters are seen a single time; 4.5% to 7% belongs to the top ten. The specimen sequenced was peripheral blood. These receptors came from a woman in her seventies with acute or convalescent COVID-19.

The V gene is TRBV29-1, the J gene TRBJ1-1, with 9 bases matching TRBD1. Trimming removed 7 bases from V and 0 bases from J; junction bases left unmatched: 3. The germline gives CDR1 SQVTM, CDR2 ANQGSEA. The CDR3 is made up of 13 amino acids. The CDR3 reads CSGRQGVNTEAFF. As DNA, the CDR3 is TGCAGCGGCCGACAGGGGGTGAACACTGAAGCTTTCTTT.

J is TRBJ1-1 and V is TRBV19; D is possibly TRBD1 (5 bases). With 9 bases removed from V and 1 base from J, the gap between germline ends came to 9 bases. The V gene's germline CDR1 is LNHDA and CDR2 SQIVND (reference sequence). The CDR3 loop spans 12 amino acids. CDR3 bases: TGTGCCAGCCTAACAGGGAACACTGAAGCTTTCTTT. It is translated as CASLTGNTEAFF.

V is TRBV28 and J is TRBJ1-2, with D maybe TRBD1 (5 bases). Per germline, CDR1 MDHEN and CDR2 SYDVKM. The CDR3 is 14 residues long. The V end was cut by 8 bases, the J end by 4 bases, with 17 bases between. CDR3 residues: CASGGVREGYGYTF. As DNA, the CDR3 is TGTGCCAGCGGAGGGGTCAGGGAAGGCTATGGCTACACCTTC.

The chain recombines TRBV19 with TRBJ1-5; D remains unclear. The ends were cut back, 6 bases at V and 1 base at J, with 10 bases in the middle. This CDR3 is 14 amino acids long. The germline CDR1 and CDR2 sequences are LNHDA and SQIVND (reference sequence). The CDR3 spells CASRREWSNQPQHF. The CDR3 DNA follows: TGTGCCAGTAGGCGGGAGTGGAGCAATCAGCCCCAGCATTTT.

This clone was detected only a few times. V is TRBV28 and J is TRBJ1-2; D may be TRBD1 (6 bases). The CDR3 is 12 amino acids. Germline assignment: CDR1 MDHEN and CDR2 SYDVKM. V was clipped by 7 bases and J by 7 bases, with 13 bases between them. CDR3 nucleotides: TGTGCCAGCACCCAGGGGCAGGGTGGCTACACCTTC. As protein: CASTQGQGGYTF.

The V gene is TRBV7-9, the J gene TRBJ2-7, with TRBD1 matching over 7 bases. V trimming: 8 bases; J trimming: 0 bases; junction bases outside the gene matches: 7. There are 14 residues in the CDR3. The germline gives CDR1 SEHNR, CDR2 FQNEAQ (reference sequence). The CDR3 region has the DNA TGTGCCAGCCCCCTTGGGGACAGCTCCTACGAGCAGTACTTC. Translating it yields CASPLGDSSYEQYF.

The rearrangement links TRBV19 to TRBJ1-2; 8 bases match TRBD1. CDR1 is LNHDA and CDR2 is SQIVND in the germline V gene (reference sequence). The CDR3 is made up of 13 amino acids. The junction had 5 bases not matched to a gene; V was cut back by 5 bases and J by 6 bases. CDR3 protein: CASSAQGEDGYTF. Written as DNA, the CDR3 is TGTGCCAGTAGTGCACAGGGGGAGGATGGCTACACCTTC.

This clone was counted once. The V gene is TRBV5-5, the J gene TRBJ2-7, with 11 bases identical to TRBD1. The length of the CDR3 is 18 residues. The germline V gene encodes CDR1 SGHKS and CDR2 YYEKEE (reference sequence). Germline trimming cut 6 bases from V and 4 bases from J; bases unmatched to any gene: 18. In nucleotides, the CDR3 is TGTGCCAGCACCTCGGGGACAGGGGGTTCCATTTGGGAATACGAGCAGTACTTC. Its protein is CASTSGTGGSIWEYEQYF.

The chain employs TRBV28 and TRBJ1-3; a possible D gene is TRBD1 (6 bases). V lost 6 bases, J lost 0 bases, and 12 bases lay in between. Germline V gene sequence: CDR1 MDHEN, CDR2 SYDVKM. The CDR3 totals 15 residues. CDR3 sequence (DNA): TGTGCCAGCAGGTCCGGGACAAACTCTGGAAACACCATATATTTT. It specifies CASRSGTNSGNTIYF.

The J gene is TRBJ2-7, the V gene TRBV5-1, with 7 bases lining up with TRBD2. V lost 5 bases and J lost 2; bases outside the gene matches: 7. CDR3 length equals 14 residues. In germline, CDR1 is SGHRS, CDR2 YFSETQ. The CDR3 DNA reads TGCGCCAGCAGTAAACCCGGGGGGACCTACGAGCAGTACTTC. It translates to CASSKPGGTYEQYF.

The chain links TRBV2 to TRBJ1-2; tentatively, D is TRBD1 (5 bases). This CDR3 comprises 14 residues. Germline V lookup: CDR1 SNHLY, CDR2 FYNNEI. V was clipped by 6 bases and J by 4 bases, with 15 bases between them. The CDR3 coding sequence is TGTGCCAGCAGCCTGGGACTTCTTGGCTATGGCTACACCTTC. Translation: CASSLGLLGYGYTF.

The chain has TRBV3-1 (or the pseudogene TRBV3-2) and TRBJ2-5; a weak D match, TRBD2 (6 bases). The length of the CDR3 is 13 residues. Per the germline V gene, CDR1 is LGHDT and CDR2 is YNNKEL (reference sequence). Deletions cut 1 base from V and 5 bases from J, with 8 bases between. The CDR3 DNA is TGTGCCAGCAGCCAAGCGGAGGGGGAGACCCAGTACTTC. This gives the protein CASSQAEGETQYF.

The rearrangement links TRBV2 to TRBJ2-4; possibly TRBD2 for D (6 bases). CDR3 size: 14 residues. CDR1 and CDR2 from the germline V gene are SNHLY and FYNNEI. V was shortened by 3 bases and J by 2 bases, with 8 bases between the two germline ends. The CDR3 here is CASSDGGTKNIQYF. The CDR3 DNA reads as TGTGCCAGCAGTGATGGAGGGACCAAAAACATTCAGTACTTC.

The CDR3 DNA sequence: TGTGCCAGCTCACCGACTAGCGGGAGGGCCAATGAGCAGTTCTTC. This translates into CASSPTSGRANEQFF. The chain employs TRBV18 and TRBJ2-1; 14 nucleotides line up with TRBD2. Losses at the gene ends were 3 bases for V and 6 bases for J; bases not matched to a gene: 1. The CDR3 runs 15 residues. Per germline, CDR1 KGHSH and CDR2 LQKENI. Full variable domain (rest looked up from reference TRBV18 and TRBJ2-1): NAGVMQNPRHLVRRRGQEARLRCSPMKGHSHVYWYRQLPEEGLKFMVYLQKENIIDESGMPKERFSAEFPKEGPSILRIQQVVRGDSAAYFCASSPTSGRANEQFFGPGTRLTVL.

The J gene is TRBJ1-3, the V gene TRBV30; tentative D call: TRBD1 (6 bases). The V gene lost 2 bases and the J gene lost 3 bases, with 8 bases spanning the gap. In germline, CDR1 is GTSNPN, CDR2 SVGIG (reference sequence). There are 13 residues in the CDR3. Written as DNA, the CDR3 is TGTGCCTGGAGTCAGGACAGTGGAAACACCATATATTTT. Its translation: CAWSQDSGNTIYF.

This sequence joins TRBV3-1 (or the pseudogene TRBV3-2) and TRBJ2-2, with TRBD2 matching over 11 bases. J lost 5 bases, V lost 4 bases, and 9 bases had no gene match. The CDR3 totals 17 residues. Germline-derived CDR1 and CDR2 are LGHDT and YNNKEL (reference sequence). CDR3 in amino acids: CASSPRVLAGVTGELFF. CDR3 coding DNA: TGTGCCAGCAGCCCTCGGGTACTAGCGGGAGTTACCGGGGAGCTGTTTTTT.

The rearrangement uses TRBV5-1 and TRBJ2-7, with 9 bases matching TRBD2. The V and J ends lost 4 bases and 2 bases, in that order; junction bases with no gene match: 7. The CDR3 extends over 15 amino acids. Germline-derived CDR1 and CDR2 are SGHRS and YFSETQ. The DNA of the CDR3 is TGCGCCAGCAGCGTACCTAGCGGGGATACCTACGAGCAGTACTTC. Amino acid sequence: CASSVPSGDTYEQYF.

The CDR3 bases are TGTGCCAGTAGTAAACTAGCGGGATACGAGCAGTACTTC. Encoded protein: CASSKLAGYEQYF. V is TRBV19 and J is TRBJ2-7; the match to TRBD2 covers 10 bases. V gave up 4 bases and J gave up 4 bases; unmatched junction bases: 1. Germline CDR1 and CDR2: LNHDA and SQIVND (reference sequence). The CDR3 sequence is 13 residues long.

This clone was counted a single time. The chain has TRBV6-5 and TRBJ2-7, with 7 bases that match TRBD2. V was pared by 6 bases and J by 2 bases, with 10 bases of the junction left unmatched. Germline V gene sequence: CDR1 MNHEY, CDR2 SVGAGI. The CDR3 covers 15 residues. DNA of the CDR3: TGTGCCAGCAGCCGCAAAGACAGCGGGGCCTACGAGCAGTACTTC. It specifies CASSRKDSGAYEQYF.

This rearrangement joins TRBV27 to TRBJ1-2; maybe TRBD1 (6 bases). Looked up from germline, CDR1 is MNHEY and CDR2 is SMNVEV (reference sequence). V was trimmed by 7 bases and J by 8 bases, leaving 17 bases between them. CDR3 size: 13 residues. In nucleotides, the CDR3 is TGTGCCAGCACTTCAACAGGGTCACGGGGCTACACCTTC. Its translation: CASTSTGSRGYTF.

The CDR3 nucleotides are TGTGCCAGCAGGGATGGACTAGCGGGGACCTACAATGAGCAGTTCTTC. This encodes CASRDGLAGTYNEQFF. This sequence joins TRBV7-3 and TRBJ2-1, with 12 nucleotides matching TRBD2. The CDR3 consists of 16 residues. The germline gives CDR1 SGHTA, CDR2 FQGTGA. V lost 6 bases and J lost 2; bases outside the gene matches: 5.

The rearrangement uses TRBV18 and TRBJ1-4; maybe TRBD1 (5 bases). Trimming removed 3 bases from V and 0 bases from J, with 14 bases in between. CDR1 and CDR2 from the germline V gene are KGHSH and LQKENI. CDR3 length: 17 residues. CDR3 in amino acids: CASSPQPQAATNEKLFF. The CDR3 DNA reads as TGTGCCAGCTCACCCCAACCACAGGCAGCAACTAATGAAAAACTGTTTTTT. The full variable domain, in which reference TRBV18 and TRBJ1-4 provide the parts outside the CDR3, is NAGVMQNPRHLVRRRGQEARLRCSPMKGHSHVYWYRQLPEEGLKFMVYLQKENIIDESGMPKERFSAEFPKEGPSILRIQQVVRGDSAAYFCASSPQPQAATNEKLFFGSGTQLSVL.

The chain has TRBV4-2 and TRBJ2-7; 12 bases fit TRBD2. The J segment lost 1 base and the V segment lost 0 bases, leaving 13 bases of the junction unmatched. Germline V gives CDR1 LGHNA, CDR2 YNFKEQ. This CDR3 spans 20 amino acids. The CDR3 sequence is CASSQDATSGSEQLSYEQYF. CDR3 DNA sequence: TGTGCCAGCAGCCAAGATGCGACTAGCGGGAGCGAACAACTATCCTACGAGCAGTACTTC.

The genes are TRBV18 and TRBJ2-7, with D possibly TRBD1 on 5 matching bases. The V gene's germline CDR1 is KGHSH and CDR2 LQKENI. The CDR3 length is 12 residues. Trimming pared 3 bases from V and 5 bases from J, leaving 8 bases between. In DNA form, the CDR3 reads TGTGCCAGCTCACCCGGCAGGGACGAGCAGTACTTC. Amino acids: CASSPGRDEQYF.

The chain employs TRBV4-1 and TRBJ2-2; 9 bases align to TRBD1. The CDR3 loop spans 14 amino acids. Germline lookup yields CDR1 MGHRA and CDR2 YSYEKL. V lost 4 bases to trimming and J lost 5 bases; unmatched junction nucleotides: 2. In nucleotides, the CDR3 is TGCGCCAGCAGCCGGACAGGGGATACCGGGGAGCTGTTTTTT. Protein: CASSRTGDTGELFF.

This chain links TRBV6-5 with TRBJ2-1, with 14 bases that match TRBD2. Germline V CDR1 and CDR2: MNHEY, SVGAGI. The CDR3 loop spans 15 amino acids. Trimming at V came to 5 bases and at J to 9 bases, leaving 6 bases not matched to a gene. The DNA for the CDR3 is TGTGCCAGCAGTCCAGGGACTAGCGGGAGTGGTGAGCAGTTCTTC. Translation gives CASSPGTSGSGEQFF.

This clone has only a few counts. This chain links TRBV19 with TRBJ2-2; 11 bases align to TRBD2. Germline CDR1 LNHDA, CDR2 SQIVND (reference sequence). The trim removed 5 bases at V and 6 bases at J, leaving 14 bases unmatched. This CDR3 spans 18 amino acids. The CDR3 DNA sequence: TGTGCCAGTAGTTGGCGGTTGGGACTAGCGGTTATTCCCGGGGAGCTGTTTTTT. Its protein is CASSWRLGLAVIPGELFF.

The chain links TRBV10-1 to TRBJ2-6, with 8 bases matching TRBD1. Per the germline V gene, CDR1 is WNHNN and CDR2 is SYGVQD (reference sequence). The V segment lost 7 bases and the J segment 5 bases; nucleotides outside the gene matches: 19. This CDR3 has 19 amino acids. CDR3 nucleotide sequence: TGCGCCAGCACCCGGACAGGGTACGCCTCTAAGTATAGGGCCAACGTCCTGACTTTC. Residues: CASTRTGYASKYRANVLTF.

This chain joins TRBV29-1 and TRBJ1-1; 9 positions agree with TRBD1. Germline V gives CDR1 SQVTM, CDR2 ANQGSEA. The CDR3 loop spans 14 amino acids. V dropped 6 bases and J dropped 3; count of bases not matched to a gene: 8. The CDR3 DNA sequence: TGCAGCGTAAAAACGACAGGGGGAGACACTGAAGCTTTCTTT. Translated: CSVKTTGGDTEAFF.

The rearrangement links TRBV28 to TRBJ2-7; D is possibly TRBD1 (5 bases). Trimming stripped 3 bases from V and 6 bases from J, with 15 bases between. The CDR3 totals 14 residues. CDR1 is MDHEN and CDR2 is SYDVKM in the germline V gene. CDR3 sequence: CASSFAPHGAEQYF. CDR3 coding DNA: TGTGCCAGCAGTTTTGCGCCCCATGGGGCCGAGCAGTACTTC.